The sequence of this T cell receptor beta chain was determined in a study of T cells in Graves' hyperthyroidism and ophthalmopathy. Study in general: Peripheral blood was drawn at first diagnosis, prior to all treatment.

The CDR3 sequence is 15 residues long. The germline gives CDR1 SSHAT, CDR2 FNYEAQ (reference sequence). Worth noting for this clonotype: Mismatch with germline at one junction end may stem from a read error.

Amplification yielded TCR beta CDR3 regions, with RNA transcripts as the source. First-round RT-PCR targeting the TCR CDR3 was performed with the HTBI primer set. TCRdb used MiXCR to reprocess the multiplex PCR reads, holding one entry per CDR3 protein. Of over 700,000 distinct CDR3 sequences listed, 18% are singletons. The chain links TRBV7-7 to TRBJ2-2; 9 nucleotides align to TRBD1. The sequence came from a woman between 50 and 59 years old with Graves' hyperthyroidism that later progressed to Graves' ophthalmopathy. Sequenced material: blood. CDR3 DNA: TGTGCTAGCAGCATAGACAGGGGGGACACCGGGGAGCTGTTTTTT. Amino acid sequence: CASSIDRGDTGELFF.